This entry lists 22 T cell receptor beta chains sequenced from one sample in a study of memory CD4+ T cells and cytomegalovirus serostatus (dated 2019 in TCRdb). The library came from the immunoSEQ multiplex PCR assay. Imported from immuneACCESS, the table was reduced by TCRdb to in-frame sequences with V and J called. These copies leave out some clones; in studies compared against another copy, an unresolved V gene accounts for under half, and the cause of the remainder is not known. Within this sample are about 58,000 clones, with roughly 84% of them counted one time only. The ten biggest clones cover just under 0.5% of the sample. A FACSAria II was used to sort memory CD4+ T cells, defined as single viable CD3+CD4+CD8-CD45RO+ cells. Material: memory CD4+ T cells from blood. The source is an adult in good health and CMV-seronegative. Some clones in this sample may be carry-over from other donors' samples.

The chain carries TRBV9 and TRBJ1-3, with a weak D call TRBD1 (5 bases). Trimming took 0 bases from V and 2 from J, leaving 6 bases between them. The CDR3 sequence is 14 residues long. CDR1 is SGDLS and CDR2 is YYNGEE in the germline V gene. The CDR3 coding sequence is TGTGCCAGCAGCGTAGGGGGGACTGGAAACACCATATATTTT. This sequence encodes CASSVGGTGNTIYF.

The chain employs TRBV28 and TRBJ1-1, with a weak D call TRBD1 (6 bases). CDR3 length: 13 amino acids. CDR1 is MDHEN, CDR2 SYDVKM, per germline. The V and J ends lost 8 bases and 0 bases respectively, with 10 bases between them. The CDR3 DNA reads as TGTGCCAGCTGTGGGACAATGAACACTGAAGCTTTCTTT. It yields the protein CASCGTMNTEAFF.

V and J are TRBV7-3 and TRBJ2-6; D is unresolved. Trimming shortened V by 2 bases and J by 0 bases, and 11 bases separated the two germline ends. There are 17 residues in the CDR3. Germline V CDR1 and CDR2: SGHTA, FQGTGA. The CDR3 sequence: CASSLLGQISGANVLTF. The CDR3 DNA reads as TGTGCCAGCAGCTTATTAGGGCAGATCTCTGGGGCCAACGTCCTGACTTTC.

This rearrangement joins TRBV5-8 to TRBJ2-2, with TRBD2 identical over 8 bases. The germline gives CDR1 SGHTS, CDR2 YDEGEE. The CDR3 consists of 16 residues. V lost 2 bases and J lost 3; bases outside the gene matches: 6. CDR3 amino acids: CASSLGSSGHTGELFF. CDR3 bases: TGTGCCAGCAGCTTAGGGTCTAGCGGGCACACCGGGGAGCTGTTTTTT.

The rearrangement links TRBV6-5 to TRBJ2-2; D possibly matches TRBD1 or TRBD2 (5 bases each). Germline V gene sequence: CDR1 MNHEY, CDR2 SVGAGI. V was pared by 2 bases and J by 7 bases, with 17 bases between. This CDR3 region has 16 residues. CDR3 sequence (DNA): TGTGCCAGCAGTTACAGGGGCGGACGGGGTGGCGGGGAGCTGTTTTTT. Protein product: CASSYRGGRGGGELFF.

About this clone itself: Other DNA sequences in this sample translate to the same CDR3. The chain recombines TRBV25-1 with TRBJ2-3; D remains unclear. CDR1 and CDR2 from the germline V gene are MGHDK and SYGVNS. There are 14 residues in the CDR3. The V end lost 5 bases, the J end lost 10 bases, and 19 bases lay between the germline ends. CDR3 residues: CASSPHWVHWAQYF. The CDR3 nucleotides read TGTGCCAGCAGTCCTCACTGGGTCCACTGGGCGCAGTATTTT.

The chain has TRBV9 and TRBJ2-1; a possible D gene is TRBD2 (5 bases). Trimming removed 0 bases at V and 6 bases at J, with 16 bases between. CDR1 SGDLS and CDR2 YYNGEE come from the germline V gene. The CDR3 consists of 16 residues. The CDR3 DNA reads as TGTGCCAGCAGCGTAGCTTTGAGGGAGACCGCCAATGAGCAGTTCTTC. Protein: CASSVALRETANEQFF.

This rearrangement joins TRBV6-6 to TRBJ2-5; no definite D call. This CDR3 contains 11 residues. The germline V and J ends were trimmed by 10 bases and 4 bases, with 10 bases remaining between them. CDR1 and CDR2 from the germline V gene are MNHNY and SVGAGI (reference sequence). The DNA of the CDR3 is TGTGCCACCAGGATTGGAGAGACCCAGTACTTC. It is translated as CATRIGETQYF.

The CDR3 DNA reads as TGTGCCAGCAGCGTACTATCGGACTCTGGAAACACCATATATTTT. Its protein is CASSVLSDSGNTIYF. The chain uses TRBV9 and TRBJ1-3; D unclear. Trimming took 1 base from V and 0 from J, leaving 8 bases between them. The CDR3 has 15 residues. CDR1 and CDR2 from the germline V gene are SGDLS and YYNGEE. The full variable domain, rest sourced from reference TRBV9 and TRBJ1-3, is DSGVTQTPKHLITATGQRVTLRCSPRSGDLSVYWYQQSLDQGLQFLIQYYNGEERAKGNILERFSAQQFPDLHSELNLSSLELGDSALYFCASSVLSDSGNTIYFGEGSWLTVV.

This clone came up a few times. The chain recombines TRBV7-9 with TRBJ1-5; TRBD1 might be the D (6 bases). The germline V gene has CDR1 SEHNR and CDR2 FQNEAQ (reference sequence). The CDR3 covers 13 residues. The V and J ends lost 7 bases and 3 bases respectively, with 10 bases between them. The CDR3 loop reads CASTRGDNQPQHF. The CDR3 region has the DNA TGTGCCAGCACCAGGGGTGACAATCAGCCCCAGCATTTT. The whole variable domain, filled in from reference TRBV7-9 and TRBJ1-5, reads DTGVSQNPRHKITKRGQNVTFRCDPISEHNRLYWYRQTLGQGPEFLTYFQNEAQLEKSRLLSDRFSAERPKGSFSTLEIQRTEQGDSAMYLCASTRGDNQPQHFGDGTRLSIL.

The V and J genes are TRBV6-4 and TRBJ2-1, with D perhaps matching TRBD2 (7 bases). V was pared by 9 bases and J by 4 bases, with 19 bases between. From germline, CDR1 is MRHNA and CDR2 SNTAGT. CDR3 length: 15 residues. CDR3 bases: TGTGCCAGTTCCAGGGGCAGTAGCGGGTACAATGAGCAGTTCTTC. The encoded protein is CASSRGSSGYNEQFF.

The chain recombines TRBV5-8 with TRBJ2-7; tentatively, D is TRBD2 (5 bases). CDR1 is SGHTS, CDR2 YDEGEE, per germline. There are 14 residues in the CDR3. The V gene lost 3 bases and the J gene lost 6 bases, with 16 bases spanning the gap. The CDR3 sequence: CASSSDQPGTEQYF. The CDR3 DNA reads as TGTGCCAGCAGCTCGGACCAGCCGGGAACCGAGCAGTACTTC.

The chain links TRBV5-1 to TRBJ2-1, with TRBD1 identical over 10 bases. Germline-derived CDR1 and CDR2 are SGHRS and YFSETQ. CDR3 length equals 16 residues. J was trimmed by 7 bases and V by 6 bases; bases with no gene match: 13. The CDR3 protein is CASTRTSGQGTNEQFF. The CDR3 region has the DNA TGCGCCAGCACCCGAACGTCGGGACAGGGGACGAATGAGCAGTTCTTC.

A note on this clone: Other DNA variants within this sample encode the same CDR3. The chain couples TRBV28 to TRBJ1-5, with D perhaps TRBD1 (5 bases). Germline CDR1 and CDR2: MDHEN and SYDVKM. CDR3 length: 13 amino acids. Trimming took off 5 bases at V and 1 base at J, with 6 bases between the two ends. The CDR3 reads CASSGDSNQPQHF. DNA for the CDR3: TGTGCCAGCAGTGGGGACAGCAATCAGCCCCAGCATTTT.

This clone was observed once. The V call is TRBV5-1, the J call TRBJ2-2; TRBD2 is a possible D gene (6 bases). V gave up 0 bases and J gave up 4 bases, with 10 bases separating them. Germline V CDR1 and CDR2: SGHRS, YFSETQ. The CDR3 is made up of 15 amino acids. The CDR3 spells CASSLGGVGTGELFF. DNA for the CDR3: TGCGCCAGCAGCTTGGGGGGGGTCGGCACCGGGGAGCTGTTTTTT.

In nucleotides, the CDR3 is TGTGCCAGCAGTTACGGAGTGGGGGGGGCGATGACTGAAGCTTTCTTT. Encoded protein: CASSYGVGGAMTEAFF. The chain couples TRBV6-5 to TRBJ1-1, with D perhaps TRBD1 (6 bases). Germline values: CDR1 MNHEY, CDR2 SVGAGI. The CDR3 has 16 residues. The V end was cut by 2 bases, the J end by 5 bases, with 18 bases between.

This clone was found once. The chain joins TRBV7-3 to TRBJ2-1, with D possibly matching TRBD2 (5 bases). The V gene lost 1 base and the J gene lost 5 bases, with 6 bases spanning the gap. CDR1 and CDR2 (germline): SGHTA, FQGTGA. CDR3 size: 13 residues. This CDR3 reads CASSLKGDNEQFF. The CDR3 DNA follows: TGTGCCAGCAGCTTAAAGGGAGACAATGAGCAGTTCTTC.

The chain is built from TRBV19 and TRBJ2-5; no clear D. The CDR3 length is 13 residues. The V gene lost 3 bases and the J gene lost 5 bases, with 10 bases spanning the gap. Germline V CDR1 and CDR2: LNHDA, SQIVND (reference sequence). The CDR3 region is CASSMRGSETQYF. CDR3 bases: TGTGCCAGTAGTATGCGAGGATCGGAGACCCAGTACTTC.

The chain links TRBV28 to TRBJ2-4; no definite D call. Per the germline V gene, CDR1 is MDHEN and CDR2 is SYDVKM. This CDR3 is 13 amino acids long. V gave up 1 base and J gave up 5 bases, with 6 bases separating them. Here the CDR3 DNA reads TGTGCCAGCAGTTTATTCTCCCAAAACATTCAGTACTTC. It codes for CASSLFSQNIQYF.

CDR3 DNA: TGTGCTAGTGGTTTGGTAGAAGGGACCCTAGCGGGAGGGTACACCGGGGAGCTGTTTTTT. This encodes CASGLVEGTLAGGYTGELFF. The chain links TRBV12-5 to TRBJ2-2, with 12 bases identical to TRBD2. The J segment lost 3 bases and the V segment lost 0 bases, leaving 11 bases of the junction unmatched. This CDR3 has 20 amino acids. Germline V lookup: CDR1 LGHNT, CDR2 FRNRAP.

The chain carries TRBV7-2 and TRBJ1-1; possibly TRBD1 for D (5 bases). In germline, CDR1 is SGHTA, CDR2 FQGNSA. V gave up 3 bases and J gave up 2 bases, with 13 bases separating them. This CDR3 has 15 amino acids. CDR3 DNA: TGTGCCAGCAGCTTCACTACCGGACAAAACACTGAAGCTTTCTTT. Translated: CASSFTTGQNTEAFF.

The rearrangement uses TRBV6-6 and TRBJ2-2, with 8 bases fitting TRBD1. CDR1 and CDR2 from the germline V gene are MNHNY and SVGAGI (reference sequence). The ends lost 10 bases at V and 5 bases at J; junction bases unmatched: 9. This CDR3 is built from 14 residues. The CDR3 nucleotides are TGTGCCACCCTGCAGGGGGCAGGGACCGGGGAGCTGTTTTTT. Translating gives CATLQGAGTGELFF.